This T cell receptor (beta chain) emerged from a study of OX40 agonist ivuxolimab in advanced cancers. On the study more broadly: Patients were treated with ivuxolimab, an agonistic anti-OX40 (CD134) antibody. Study results and limitations: CD4+ and CD8+ T cells in blood underwent clonal expansion by week 6 at 0.1 to 3.0 mg/kg.

Systemic immunosuppression or a history of autoimmune disease excluded patients. With baseline, cycle 4 day 1, and cycle 7 day 1 as timepoints, blood was sampled. Profiling relied on immunoSEQ multiplex PCR, and the TCRdb table lists in-frame clones only, not all of them. The sample includes roughly 80,000 clones, more than 75% of them seen just once. This clone was detected once. What it binds is not known. This sequence originates from an adult with an advanced solid tumor such as melanoma, head and neck, liver or kidney cancer. The sample in question was CD4+ or CD8+ T cells sorted from blood, obtained in a trial of the OX40 agonist ivuxolimab.

CDR3 region: CASSPTLGETQYF. In DNA form, the CDR3 reads TGTGCCAGCAGCCCCACATTGGGAGAGACCCAGTACTTC. The chain carries TRBV7-3 and TRBJ2-5; D ambiguous. The CDR3 sequence is 13 residues long. From germline, CDR1 is SGHTA and CDR2 FQGTGA. The germline V and J ends were trimmed by 5 bases and 4 bases, with 11 bases remaining between them.